These 24 T cell receptor beta chains came from one sample sequenced in a study of T cells after yellow fever vaccination. Each CDR3 protein gets one entry after TCRdb re-called the 5' RACE reads with MiXCR. The sample contains about 350,000 distinct CDR3 sequences, about 8.3% of which appear only once. The starting material was PBMCs, obtained roughly 46 days after the first yellow fever vaccination. Receptor source: a man aged 18 to 29 who received the YFV17D yellow fever vaccine.

This clonotype was seen a few times. The chain recombines TRBV6-1 with TRBJ2-7, with D uncertain. This CDR3 spans 13 amino acids. CDR1 is MNHNS, CDR2 SASEGT, per germline. Trimming stripped 7 bases from V and 2 bases from J, with 12 bases between. The CDR3 here is CASTPRPTYEQYF. The CDR3 nucleotides read TGTGCCAGCACCCCCCGACCCACCTACGAGCAGTACTTC.

The V call is TRBV4-3, the J call TRBJ2-3; 9 bases fit TRBD2. The CDR3 sequence is 18 residues long. V shed 1 base, J shed 4 bases, and the junction held 12 bases outside the gene matches. Looked up from germline, CDR1 is LGHNA and CDR2 is YSLEER. CDR3 DNA: TGCGCCAGCAGCCAAGTACCAGCGGGGGGCGGTAGCGCAGATACGCAGTATTTT. It is translated as CASSQVPAGGGSADTQYF.

The J gene is TRBJ2-1, the V gene TRBV7-6; D is unclear. The CDR3 contains 12 residues. CDR1 is SGHVS, CDR2 FNYEAQ, per germline. Trimming stripped 3 bases from V and 3 bases from J, with 3 bases between. The chain's CDR3 is CASSFIYNEQFF. CDR3 nucleotides: TGTGCCAGCAGCTTCATCTACAATGAGCAGTTCTTC.

This clonotype occurred a few times. The chain joins TRBV29-1 to TRBJ2-5; 8 bases are a match to TRBD2. The V gene end was trimmed by 5 bases and the J gene end by 0 bases; junction bases not matched to a gene: 2. From germline, CDR1 is SQVTM and CDR2 ANQGSEA. The length of the CDR3 is 13 residues. This CDR3 reads CSVSGGNQETQYF. The CDR3 DNA is TGCAGCGTTAGCGGGGGAAACCAAGAGACCCAGTACTTC. Looking up the rest from reference TRBV29-1 and TRBJ2-5 gives the full variable domain: SAVISQKPSRDICQRGTSLTIQCQVDSQVTMMFWYRQQPGQSLTLIATANQGSEATYESGFVIDKFPISRPNLTFSTLTVSNMSPEDSSIYLCSVSGGNQETQYFGPGTRLLVL.

This clonotype occurred a few times. The chain employs TRBV7-9 and TRBJ1-6, with D uncertain. V was pared by 5 bases and J by 5 bases, with 10 bases between. CDR3 length equals 14 residues. Germline V gives CDR1 SEHNR, CDR2 FQNEAQ (reference sequence). This CDR3 is CASSPDGNNSPLHF. In nucleotides, the CDR3 is TGTGCCAGCAGCCCGGACGGGAATAATTCACCCCTCCACTTT. Full variable domain (rest looked up from reference TRBV7-9 and TRBJ1-6): DTGVSQNPRHKITKRGQNVTFRCDPISEHNRLYWYRQTLGQGPEFLTYFQNEAQLEKSRLLSDRFSAERPKGSFSTLEIQRTEQGDSAMYLCASSPDGNNSPLHFGNGTRLTVT.

The rearrangement uses TRBV6-5 and TRBJ2-7; D is unresolved. The CDR3 spans 14 residues. Germline assignment: CDR1 MNHEY and CDR2 SVGAGI. Between the trimmed V and J ends, which lost 5 bases and 0 bases, there was a span of 11 bases. As DNA, the CDR3 is TGTGCCAGCAGTCCTCGAGTCGGCTCCTACGAGCAGTACTTC. This translates into CASSPRVGSYEQYF.

The V and J genes are TRBV2 and TRBJ2-1; D remains ambiguous. V lost 7 bases and J lost 10, with 14 bases in between. The CDR3 is made up of 12 amino acids. Per the germline V gene, CDR1 is SNHLY and CDR2 is FYNNEI. The CDR3 DNA reads as TGTGCCAGCAATGCCAGCCCCGGGGAGCAGTTCTTC. Translation: CASNASPGEQFF.

This clonotype appeared a few times. V and J are TRBV7-2 and TRBJ1-5, with 10 bases that match TRBD1. The CDR3 length is 15 residues. The V and J ends lost 3 bases and 6 bases, in that order; junction bases with no gene match: 5. Germline lookup yields CDR1 SGHTA and CDR2 FQGNSA. CDR3: CASSLTGGVGQPQHF. The CDR3 DNA reads TGTGCCAGCAGCTTGACAGGGGGCGTGGGTCAGCCCCAGCATTTT.

This clonotype has just a few counts. The chain employs TRBV7-9 and TRBJ2-1; D might be TRBD2 (6 bases). V shed 5 bases and J shed 8 bases, with 19 bases lying between them. Germline V lookup: CDR1 SEHNR, CDR2 FQNEAQ (reference sequence). The length of the CDR3 is 15 residues. CDR3 amino acids: CASSPPGVGWDEQFF. The CDR3, as DNA: TGTGCCAGCAGCCCCCCGGGGGTGGGGTGGGATGAGCAGTTCTTC.

This clonotype came up a few times. The CDR3 region is CATSRAPGQVLGEQYV. The CDR3 DNA reads TGTGCCACCAGCAGAGCACCGGGACAGGTCTTGGGAGAGCAGTACGTC. This chain joins TRBV15 and TRBJ2-7; TRBD1 agrees at 8 bases. This CDR3 spans 16 amino acids. Germline V gene data show CDR1 as LNHNV and CDR2 as YYDKDF (reference sequence). The V segment lost 1 base and the J segment 7 bases; nucleotides outside the gene matches: 12.

This chain connects TRBV20-1 to TRBJ2-2, with D possibly matching TRBD2 (5 bases). The length of the CDR3 is 15 residues. Trimming took off 0 bases at V and 4 bases at J, with 12 bases between the two ends. CDR1 and CDR2 from the germline V gene are DFQATT and SNEGSKA (reference sequence). The DNA of the CDR3 is TGCAGTGCTAGAGATACGAGGCGGGCCACCGGGGAGCTGTTTTTT. Translated, it gives CSARDTRRATGELFF.

This clonotype has only a few counts. The V call is TRBV20-1, the J call TRBJ2-7; possibly TRBD2 for D (5 bases). The V gene's germline CDR1 is DFQATT and CDR2 SNEGSKA (reference sequence). V lost 4 bases and J lost 3, with 13 bases in between. CDR3 size: 13 residues. CDR3 coding DNA: TGCAGTGCTACAAGACGGACTGACTACGAGCAGTACGTC. It specifies CSATRRTDYEQYV.

This clonotype was seen more than once but under ten times. This CDR3 reads CASSQRANSGSNVLTF. CDR3 nucleotide sequence: TGTGCCAGCAGCCAACGGGCCAACTCTGGTAGCAACGTCCTGACTTTC. The rearrangement links TRBV3-1 to TRBJ2-6; D is uncertain. CDR3 length: 16 amino acids. The germline V gene has CDR1 LGHDT and CDR2 YNNKEL (reference sequence). Trimming cost V 2 bases and J 9 bases, with 17 bases left between them. Based on the CDR3 plus reference TRBV3-1 and TRBJ2-6, the full variable domain is DTAVSQTPKYLVTQMGNDKSIKCEQNLGHDTMYWYKQDSKKFLKIMFSYNNKELIINETVPNRFSPKSPDKAHLNLHINSLELGDSAVYFCASSQRANSGSNVLTFGAGSRLTVL.

This clonotype was counted a few times. This chain joins TRBV5-1 and TRBJ2-3; D is ambiguous. V shed 0 bases and J shed 2 bases, with 13 bases lying between them. The CDR3 is 16 residues long. The germline V gene encodes CDR1 SGHRS and CDR2 YFSETQ. The CDR3 nucleotides read TGCGCCAGCAGCTTGGCCCTCGGGTTTGCCACAGATACGCAGTATTTT. It yields the protein CASSLALGFATDTQYF. Supplemented by reference TRBV5-1 and TRBJ2-3, the full variable domain reads KAGVTQTPRYLIKTRGQQVTLSCSPISGHRSVSWYQQTPGQGLQFLFEYFSETQRNKGNFPGRFSGRQFSNSRSEMNVSTLELGDSALYLCASSLALGFATDTQYFGPGTRLTVL.

The chain has TRBV20-1 and TRBJ2-5; D is perhaps TRBD1 (5 bases). CDR1 and CDR2 (germline): DFQATT, SNEGSKA (reference sequence). CDR3 length equals 12 residues. V dropped 5 bases and J dropped 1 base, with 8 bases sitting between them. In DNA form, the CDR3 reads TGCAGTGCTTCCGACAGCCAAGAGACCCAGTACTTC. This codes for CSASDSQETQYF.

The V gene is TRBV4-2, the J gene TRBJ1-6; 8 nucleotides align to TRBD1. V dropped 2 bases and J dropped 8; count of bases not matched to a gene: 5. Germline values: CDR1 LGHNA, CDR2 YNFKEQ. The CDR3 covers 15 residues. The CDR3 nucleotides are TGTGCCAGCAGCCAAACAGGGGGTTCGGATTCACCCCTCCACTTT. It encodes CASSQTGGSDSPLHF.

This clonotype occurred a few times. J is TRBJ1-3 and V is TRBV7-2, with D possibly matching TRBD1 (5 bases). Germline V CDR1 and CDR2: SGHTA, FQGNSA. The V end was cut by 1 base, the J end by 0 bases, with 10 bases between. This CDR3 region has 16 residues. The DNA for the CDR3 is TGTGCCAGCAGCTTAGGAGCAGGGACCTCTGGAAACACCATATATTTT. Its protein product is CASSLGAGTSGNTIYF.

The chain recombines TRBV7-9 with TRBJ2-3, with unresolved D. Germline CDR1 and CDR2: SEHNR and FQNEAQ (reference sequence). The length of the CDR3 is 10 residues. The V gene lost 11 bases and the J gene lost 4 bases, with 7 bases spanning the gap. This CDR3 is CAYGADTQYF. The CDR3 DNA reads TGTGCCTACGGCGCAGATACGCAGTATTTT.

The J gene is TRBJ1-6, the V gene TRBV7-2, with D hard to call. The V gene lost 0 bases and the J gene lost 6 bases, with 9 bases spanning the gap. Germline V lookup: CDR1 SGHTA, CDR2 FQGNSA. The CDR3 runs to 15 residues. The CDR3 coding sequence is TGTGCCAGCAGCTTAGCCGGTCTGGGTAATTCACCCCTCCACTTT. As protein: CASSLAGLGNSPLHF.

The chain is built from TRBV10-3 and TRBJ2-1, with D maybe TRBD1 (6 bases). Germline V gene lookup returns CDR1 ENHRY and CDR2 SYGVKD. With 8 bases removed from V and 13 bases from J, the gap between germline ends came to 21 bases. The CDR3 sequence is 13 residues long. DNA of the CDR3: TGTGCCATCGCCCCACAGGGCAACAGAGAACAGTTCTTC. Amino acid sequence: CAIAPQGNREQFF.

CDR3 in amino acids: CASSLGRGGGTSYEQYF. For the CDR3, the DNA is TGTGCCAGCAGCTTGGGGCGGGGAGGGGGGACCTCCTACGAGCAGTACTTC. The chain combines TRBV11-2 with TRBJ2-7, with D possibly matching TRBD2 (7 bases). V lost 3 bases to trimming and J lost 0 bases, with 18 bases between them. Germline V CDR1 and CDR2: SGHAT, FQNNGV. CDR3 length: 17 residues.

This clonotype was detected a few times. The chain couples TRBV21-1 to TRBJ2-5; TRBD2 is the table's D call and was not checked against the DNA. TRBV21-1 corresponds to a pseudogene. The CDR3 is made up of 14 amino acids. CDR3 loop: CASSKVVDSETQYF. In DNA form, the CDR3 reads TGTGCCAGCAGCAAAGTCGTGGACTCAGAGACCCAGTACTTC.

This clonotype was found many times. The gene calls are TRBV5-1 and TRBJ1-1; D might be TRBD1 (5 bases). With 0 bases removed from V and 6 bases from J, the gap between germline ends came to 15 bases. The germline V gene has CDR1 SGHRS and CDR2 YFSETQ. The CDR3 has 15 residues. CDR3 region: CASSLAAGSYPEAFF. The CDR3, as DNA: TGCGCCAGCAGCTTGGCCGCAGGGAGTTACCCTGAAGCTTTCTTT.

This clonotype was seen repeatedly, ten times or more. CDR3 amino acids: CASSPGPDSGNTIYF. The CDR3, as DNA: TGCGCCAGCAGCCCCGGACCGGACTCTGGAAACACCATATATTTT. The chain joins TRBV4-3 to TRBJ1-3; no definite D call. The CDR3 extends over 15 amino acids. CDR1 is LGHNA and CDR2 is YSLEER in the germline V gene. V was trimmed by 4 bases and J by 0 bases, leaving 10 bases between them.